This T cell receptor beta chain was found in a study of T-cell memory formation after mild COVID-19. Worth noting for this clonotype: Its target is unknown.

The germline gives CDR1 KGHSH, CDR2 LQKENI. The CDR3 is made up of 14 amino acids. V was clipped by 5 bases and J by 7 bases; unmatched bases: 10. Broader study findings: Day 15 to 85 contracting clones showed balanced CD4/CD8; day 15 to 37 expanders favored CD4+.

From 5'RACE with constant-segment primers came TCR alpha and TCR beta cDNA libraries that carried sample barcodes and UMIs. Each CDR3 protein gets one entry after TCRdb re-called the 5' RACE reads with MiXCR. The top ten hold roughly a fifth of the sample, which has hundreds of thousands of distinct CDR3 sequences, approximately 18% seen once. The sequence was obtained from a man between 18 and 35 years old who had mild COVID-19 (a few samples of this study predate the infection). Cell type and time point are not known. The sequenced material came from PBMCs or a T cell subset sorted from them (not recorded which). The rearrangement joins TRBV18 to TRBJ1-1; 7 positions match TRBD1. This CDR3 is CASSTTDRESEAFF. The DNA for the CDR3 is TGTGCCAGCTCAACGACCGACAGGGAGAGTGAAGCTTTCTTT.